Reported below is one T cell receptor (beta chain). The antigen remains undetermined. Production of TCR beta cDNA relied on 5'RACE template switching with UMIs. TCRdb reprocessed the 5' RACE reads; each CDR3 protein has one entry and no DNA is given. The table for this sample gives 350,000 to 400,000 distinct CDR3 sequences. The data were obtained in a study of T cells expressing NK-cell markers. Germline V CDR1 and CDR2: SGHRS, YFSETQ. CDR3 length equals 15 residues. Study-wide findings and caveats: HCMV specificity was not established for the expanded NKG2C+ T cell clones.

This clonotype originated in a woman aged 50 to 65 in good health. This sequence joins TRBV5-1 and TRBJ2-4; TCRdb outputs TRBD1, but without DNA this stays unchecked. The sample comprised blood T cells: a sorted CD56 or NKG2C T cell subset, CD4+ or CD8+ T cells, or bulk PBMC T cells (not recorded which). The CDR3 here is CASSYQGAAKNIQYF.